This entry lists 25 T cell receptor beta chains sequenced from one sample in a study of blood T cell repertoires in COVID-19. Produced via immunoSEQ multiplex PCR; TCRdb's table is partial and in-frame only. The repertoire consists of some 330,000 clones, with about nine tenths occurring once and the leading ten covering approximately 1.8%. Source material: peripheral blood. These TCRs come from a woman between 25 and 40 years old with COVID-19, enrolled during active disease.

This chain connects TRBV2 to TRBJ2-5, with TRBD2 matching 11 bases. The CDR3 extends over 16 amino acids. The germline gives CDR1 SNHLY, CDR2 FYNNEI. V was clipped by 1 base and J by 4 bases; unmatched bases: 5. The CDR3 coding sequence is TGTGCCAGCAGTGAAGATGGGCTAGCGGGGGGAGAGACCCAGTACTTC. Protein: CASSEDGLAGGETQYF.

The rearrangement uses TRBV28 and TRBJ2-4; 8 bases match TRBD1. The CDR3 sequence is 13 residues long. Per germline, CDR1 MDHEN and CDR2 SYDVKM. Germline trimming cut 6 bases from V and 9 bases from J; bases unmatched to any gene: 7. The CDR3 nucleotides are TGTGCCAGCAGCCGGCAGGGGGCGGGCATTCAGTACTTC. Translation: CASSRQGAGIQYF.

The J gene is TRBJ1-2, the V gene TRBV24-1; 11 bases align to TRBD1. CDR3 size: 16 residues. Losses at the gene ends were 5 bases for V and 3 bases for J; bases not matched to a gene: 7. CDR1 is KGHDR and CDR2 is SFDVKD in the germline V gene. The DNA of the CDR3 is TGTGCCACCAGTGGGGGGCCGGGACAGGGGGACTATGGCTACACCTTC. As protein: CATSGGPGQGDYGYTF.

V is TRBV27 and J is TRBJ1-4; a possible D gene is TRBD1 (5 bases). CDR1 is MNHEY, CDR2 SMNVEV, per germline (reference sequence). This CDR3 contains 13 residues. V was shortened by 8 bases and J by 13 bases, with 20 bases between the two germline ends. CDR3 in DNA: TGTGCCAGCCCGTCGAAGGGGCGGGGATCACTGTTTTTT. It codes for CASPSKGRGSLFF.

CDR3 protein: CSVEQWQGWTSGEKETQYF. CDR3 DNA: TGCAGCGTTGAACAGTGGCAGGGCTGGACTAGCGGGGAGAAAGAGACCCAGTACTTC. The chain employs TRBV29-1 and TRBJ2-5, with 12 bases aligning to TRBD2. The V segment lost 2 bases and the J segment 3 bases; nucleotides outside the gene matches: 16. CDR1 is SQVTM and CDR2 is ANQGSEA in the germline V gene. The CDR3 contains 19 residues.

This clone appeared a few times. The V and J genes are TRBV4-3 and TRBJ2-5, with TRBD1 matching 11 bases. The CDR3 loop spans 15 amino acids. V shed 6 bases and J 3 bases; nucleotides not matched to a gene: 6. CDR1 and CDR2 (germline): LGHNA, YSLEER. The CDR3 sequence: CASSPRDRGEETQYF. The CDR3 DNA sequence: TGCGCCAGCAGTCCCCGGGACAGGGGGGAAGAGACCCAGTACTTC.

The rearrangement joins TRBV5-4 to TRBJ1-2; 11 bases agree with TRBD1. The CDR3 runs to 13 residues. CDR1 is SGHNT, CDR2 YYREEE, per germline (reference sequence). With V trimmed by 4 bases and J by 7 bases, 3 bases remained unmatched. The CDR3 here is CASSRDRGSGYTF. In DNA, the CDR3 is TGTGCCAGCAGCCGGGACAGGGGGTCTGGCTACACCTTC.

This clone was found once. The chain carries TRBV5-5 and TRBJ2-7; 7 nucleotides match TRBD2. Germline CDR1 SGHKS, CDR2 YYEKEE (reference sequence). J gave up 4 bases and V 7 bases, and 8 bases lay outside the gene matches. The CDR3 sequence is 13 residues long. The CDR3 DNA is TGTGCCAGCTCGGGGGAGGGAGGGTACGAGCAGTACTTC. This translates into CASSGEGGYEQYF.

The rearrangement uses TRBV6-4 and TRBJ1-1; TRBD1 matches 8 bases. The CDR3 length is 13 residues. CDR1 is MRHNA and CDR2 is SNTAGT in the germline V gene. V dropped 6 bases and J dropped 3; count of bases not matched to a gene: 3. In nucleotides, the CDR3 is TGTGCCAGCAGCTTGGACAGGGACACTGAAGCTTTCTTT. Protein: CASSLDRDTEAFF.

CDR3 in DNA: TGCGCGCCAGCAGCCCCCCCCTCGGGTAAACTGTTTTTT. It specifies CAPAAPPSGKLFF. The V and J genes are TRBV4-1 and TRBJ1-4; no clear D gene. Germline CDR1 is MGHRA and CDR2 is YSYEKL. The CDR3 length is 13 residues.

This chain uses TRBV2 with TRBJ2-5, with TRBD2 identical over 14 bases. CDR3 length: 16 residues. Trimming cost V 3 bases and J 5 bases; bases outside gene matches: 5. Germline V lookup: CDR1 SNHLY, CDR2 FYNNEI. The CDR3 is CASSETSGGAYETQYF. DNA of the CDR3: TGTGCCAGCAGTGAGACTAGCGGGGGGGCATATGAGACCCAGTACTTC.

The chain is built from TRBV5-1 and TRBJ1-2; the D is unclear. The V and J ends lost 5 bases and 6 bases respectively, with 14 bases between them. CDR1 and CDR2 (germline): SGHRS, YFSETQ. The CDR3 extends over 13 amino acids. CDR3 nucleotides: TGCGCCAGCAGTTCCCGGACCGGGGATGGCTACACCTTC. Translating gives CASSSRTGDGYTF.

The chain employs TRBV28 and TRBJ1-6; a weak D match, TRBD1 (6 bases). Germline V gene lookup returns CDR1 MDHEN and CDR2 SYDVKM. The length of the CDR3 is 14 residues. Trimming cost V 3 bases and J 4 bases, with 7 bases left between them. CDR3 sequence reads: CASSFQGYNSPLHF. The CDR3 DNA reads as TGTGCCAGCAGTTTCCAGGGGTATAATTCACCCCTCCACTTT.

The rearrangement links TRBV24-1 to TRBJ2-1; TRBD2 agrees at 7 bases. The V gene's germline CDR1 is KGHDR and CDR2 SFDVKD. The V segment lost 1 base and the J segment 5 bases; nucleotides outside the gene matches: 4. This CDR3 region has 15 residues. CDR3 sequence: CATSDFTGGNNEQFF. The CDR3 nucleotides are TGTGCCACCAGTGATTTCACGGGGGGTAACAATGAGCAGTTCTTC.

This clone has ten or more counts. This chain connects TRBV6-5 to TRBJ2-7; D gene ambiguous. The ends were cut back, 8 bases at V and 7 bases at J, with 12 bases in the middle. This CDR3 has 11 residues. CDR1 MNHEY and CDR2 SVGAGI come from the germline V gene. The CDR3 reads CASSSVGEQYV. The CDR3 DNA sequence: TGTGCCAGCTCCTCCGTCGGGGAGCAGTACGTC.

The chain has TRBV11-3 and TRBJ1-6; the match to TRBD1 covers 8 bases. This CDR3 contains 15 residues. The V segment lost 5 bases and the J segment 10 bases; nucleotides outside the gene matches: 10. The germline V gene encodes CDR1 SGHNT and CDR2 YENEEA. The CDR3 here is CASSPGQGRRSPLHF. The CDR3 DNA sequence: TGTGCCAGCAGCCCAGGACAGGGAAGGAGATCACCCCTCCACTTT.

This chain joins TRBV5-8 and TRBJ1-1; no clear D gene. CDR3 size: 12 residues. Germline-derived CDR1 and CDR2 are SGHTS and YDEGEE. V was trimmed by 7 bases and J by 0 bases, leaving 7 bases between them. The CDR3 DNA follows: TGTGCCAGCCGTCTAATGAACACTGAAGCTTTCTTT. Protein: CASRLMNTEAFF.

The genes are TRBV5-1 and TRBJ1-1, with D possibly matching TRBD1 (5 bases). Per the germline V gene, CDR1 is SGHRS and CDR2 is YFSETQ. V lost 4 bases and J lost 2, with 12 bases in between. This CDR3 spans 14 amino acids. CDR3 nucleotides: TGCGCCAGCAGCGGGGGAGGAGATAACACTGAAGCTTTCTTT. It codes for CASSGGGDNTEAFF.

The CDR3 loop is CASSLGKPWETQYF. The CDR3 bases are TGTGCCAGCAGCTTAGGCAAGCCCTGGGAGACCCAGTACTTC. V is TRBV11-3 and J is TRBJ2-5; no clear D. V lost 1 base to trimming and J lost 5 bases, with 11 bases between them. In germline, CDR1 is SGHNT, CDR2 YENEEA. This CDR3 is 14 amino acids long.

This sequence joins TRBV6-2 or TRBV6-3 and TRBJ1-1; D gene ambiguous. Germline lookup yields CDR1 MNHEY and CDR2 SVGEGT. The CDR3 is 14 amino acids. Trimming left V 3 bases short and J 3 bases short, with 11 bases between. CDR3 residues: CASSYRSPYTEAFF. Here the CDR3 DNA reads TGTGCCAGCAGTTATCGGAGTCCCTACACTGAAGCTTTCTTT.

This rearrangement joins TRBV20-1 to TRBJ2-1; 12 bases line up with TRBD2. Germline V gene sequence: CDR1 DFQATT, CDR2 SNEGSKA (reference sequence). The CDR3 runs 15 residues. V lost 3 bases, J lost 6 bases, and 6 bases stayed unmatched. The CDR3 DNA follows: TGCAGTGCTAGTAAGGGACTAGCGGGTTCCAATGAGCAGTTCTTC. Protein sequence: CSASKGLAGSNEQFF.

The V and J genes are TRBV7-9 and TRBJ1-2, with 12 bases that match TRBD1. Germline CDR1 SEHNR, CDR2 FQNEAQ (reference sequence). The ends lost 3 bases at V and 8 bases at J; junction bases unmatched: 13. The CDR3 has 17 residues. The CDR3 DNA follows: TGTGCCAGCAGCTTGTTCGGGACAGGGGGCGAAGCTCGGGGCTACACCTTC. This sequence encodes CASSLFGTGGEARGYTF. The variable domain in full, with the rest retrieved from reference TRBV7-9 and TRBJ1-2, is DTGVSQNPRHKITKRGQNVTFRCDPISEHNRLYWYRQTLGQGPEFLTYFQNEAQLEKSRLLSDRFSAERPKGSFSTLEIQRTEQGDSAMYLCASSLFGTGGEARGYTFGSGTRLTVV.

The J gene is TRBJ1-2, the V gene TRBV6-5, with D perhaps TRBD1 (5 bases). From germline, CDR1 is MNHEY and CDR2 SVGAGI. With 5 bases removed from V and 4 bases from J, the gap between germline ends came to 14 bases. The length of the CDR3 is 14 residues. The CDR3 coding sequence is TGTGCCAGCAGTCCGACAGACCGCGGCTATGGCTACACCTTC. Protein product: CASSPTDRGYGYTF.

The CDR3 protein is CASSDPSTDTQYF. In DNA form, the CDR3 reads TGTGCCAGCAGTGACCCTAGCACAGATACGCAGTATTTT. The chain joins TRBV6-1 to TRBJ2-3; D uncertain. This CDR3 spans 13 amino acids. The germline CDR1 and CDR2 sequences are MNHNS and SASEGT. Trimming took off 3 bases at V and 0 bases at J, with 4 bases between the two ends.

The chain carries TRBV6-6 and TRBJ2-3; D possibly corresponds to TRBD2 (5 bases). Germline loops: CDR1 MNHNY, CDR2 SVGAGI (reference sequence). Trimming removed 2 bases from V and 5 bases from J, with 14 bases in between. This CDR3 comprises 15 residues. The CDR3 loop reads CASSYDYTRLDTQYF. The CDR3 DNA is TGTGCCAGCAGTTACGACTATACTAGATTAGATACGCAGTATTTT.